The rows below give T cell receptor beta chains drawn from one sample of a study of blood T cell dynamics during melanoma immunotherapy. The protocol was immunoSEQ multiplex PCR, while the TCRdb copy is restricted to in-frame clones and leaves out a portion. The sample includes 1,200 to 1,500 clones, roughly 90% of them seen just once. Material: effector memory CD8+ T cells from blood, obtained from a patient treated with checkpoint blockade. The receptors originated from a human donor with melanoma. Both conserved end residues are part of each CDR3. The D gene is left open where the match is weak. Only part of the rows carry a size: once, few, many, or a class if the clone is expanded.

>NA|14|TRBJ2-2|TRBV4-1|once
CASSYGFDTGELFF
TGCGCCAGCAGCTACGGTTTTGATACCGGGGAGCTGTTTTTT
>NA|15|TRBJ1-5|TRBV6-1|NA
CASSGRDSSNQPQHF
TGTGCCAGCAGTGGTAGGGACTCTAGCAATCAGCCCCAGCATTTT
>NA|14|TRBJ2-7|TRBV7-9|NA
CASSFDYSPYEQYF
TGTGCCAGCAGCTTTGATTACAGCCCCTACGAGCAGTACTTC
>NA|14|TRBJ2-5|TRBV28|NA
CASSLRPAVETQYF
TGTGCCAGCAGTTTAAGGCCAGCCGTAGAGACCCAGTACTTC
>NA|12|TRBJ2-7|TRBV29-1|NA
CSVGDGDYEQYF
TGCAGCGTTGGGGACGGCGACTACGAGCAGTACTTC
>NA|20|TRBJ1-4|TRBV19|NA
CASSIPRTTSPDTTNEKLFF
TGTGCCAGTAGTATCCCGCGTACCACATCCCCCGACACAACTAATGAAAAACTGTTTTTT
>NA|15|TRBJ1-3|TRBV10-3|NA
CAAGRITLSGNTIYF
TGTGCCGCCGGACGGATTACCCTCTCTGGAAACACCATATATTTT
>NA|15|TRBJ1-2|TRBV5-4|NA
CASSFYRVREDGYTF
TGTGCCAGCAGCTTCTACAGGGTTCGGGAAGATGGCTACACCTTC
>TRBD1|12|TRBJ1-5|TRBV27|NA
CASSLTGQPQHF
TGTGCCAGCAGTCTGACAGGGCAGCCCCAGCATTTT
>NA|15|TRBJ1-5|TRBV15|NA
CATSRAAGPNQPQHF
TGTGCCACCAGCAGAGCCGCGGGGCCCAATCAGCCCCAGCATTTT
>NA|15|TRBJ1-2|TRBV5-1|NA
CASSLAAGSQDGYTF
TGCGCCAGCAGCTTGGCCGCCGGAAGTCAGGATGGCTACACCTTC
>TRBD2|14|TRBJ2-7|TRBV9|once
CASSVEGSGREQYF
TGTGCCAGCAGCGTAGAGGGCAGCGGGAGGGAGCAGTACTTC
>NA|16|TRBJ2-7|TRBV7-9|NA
CASSLPSAGRDYEQYF
TGTGCCAGCAGCCTTCCCTCTGCGGGAAGGGATTACGAGCAGTACTTC
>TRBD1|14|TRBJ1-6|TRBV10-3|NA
CAIKGGQNNSPLHF
TGTGCCATCAAAGGGGGACAGAATAATTCACCCCTCCACTTT
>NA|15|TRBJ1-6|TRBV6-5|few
CASSYKQGYNSPLHF
TGTGCCAGCAGTTACAAACAGGGCTATAATTCACCCCTCCACTTT
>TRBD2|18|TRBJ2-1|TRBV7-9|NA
CASSSPSHGGGAHNEQFF
TGTGCCAGCAGCTCCCCCTCACACGGCGGGGGGGCCCACAATGAGCAGTTCTTC
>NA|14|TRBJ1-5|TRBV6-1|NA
CASTDRTVNQPQHF
TGTGCCAGCACCGACCGGACAGTTAATCAGCCCCAGCATTTT
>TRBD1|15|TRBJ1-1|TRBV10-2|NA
CASSERDRGGTEAFF
TGCGCCAGCAGTGAGCGGGACAGGGGAGGCACTGAAGCTTTCTTT
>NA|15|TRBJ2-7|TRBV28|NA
CASSFPGRGLYEQYF
TGTGCCAGCAGTTTTCCGGGACGGGGGCTCTACGAGCAGTACTTC
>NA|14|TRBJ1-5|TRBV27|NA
CASSLGQGIQPQHF
TGTGCCAGCAGTTTAGGGCAGGGCATTCAGCCCCAGCATTTT
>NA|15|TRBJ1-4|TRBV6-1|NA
CASSEVQGLNEKLFF
TGTGCCAGCAGTGAAGTTCAGGGACTAAATGAAAAACTGTTTTTT
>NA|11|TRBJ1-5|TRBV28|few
CASSDNQPQHF
TGTGCCAGCAGCGACAATCAGCCCCAGCATTTT
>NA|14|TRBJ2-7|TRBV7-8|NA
CASSLVEGTVEQYF
TGTGCCAGCAGCTTAGTGGAGGGGACAGTCGAGCAGTACTTC
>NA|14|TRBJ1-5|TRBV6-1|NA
CASSQRQGNQPQHF
TGTGCCAGCAGTCAAAGACAGGGCAATCAGCCCCAGCATTTT
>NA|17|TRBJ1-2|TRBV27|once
CASSSTTPGKTKNGYTF
TGTGCCAGCAGTTCCACGACACCAGGGAAAACCAAGAATGGCTACACCTTC
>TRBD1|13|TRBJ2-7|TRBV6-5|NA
CASGTGVIYEQYF
TGTGCCAGCGGGACAGGGGTTATCTACGAGCAGTACTTC
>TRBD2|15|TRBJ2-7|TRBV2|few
CASRDSGLAGVEQYF
TGTGCCAGCAGGGACTCGGGACTAGCGGGAGTCGAGCAGTACTTC
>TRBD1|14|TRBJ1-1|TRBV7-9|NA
CASIGQGAYTEAFF
TGTGCCAGCATAGGACAGGGGGCTTACACTGAAGCTTTCTTT
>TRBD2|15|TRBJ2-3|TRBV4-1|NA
CASSQYSGSADTQYF
TGCGCCAGCAGCCAATATAGCGGGAGCGCAGATACGCAGTATTTT
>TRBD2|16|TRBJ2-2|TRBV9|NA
CASSVEPSGGTGELFF
TGTGCCAGCAGCGTAGAGCCTAGCGGGGGCACCGGGGAGCTGTTTTTT
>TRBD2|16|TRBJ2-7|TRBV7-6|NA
CASSLGASSGSYEQYF
TGTGCCAGCAGCTTAGGGGCGAGTAGCGGGAGCTACGAGCAGTACTTC
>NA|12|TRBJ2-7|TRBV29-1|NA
CSVAQEPYEQYF
TGCAGCGTTGCCCAGGAGCCCTACGAGCAGTACTTC
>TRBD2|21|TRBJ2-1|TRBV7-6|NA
CASSLRSGERLAGKSWNEQFF
TGTGCCAGCAGCTTAAGGTCCGGGGAGCGACTAGCGGGCAAATCTTGGAATGAGCAGTTCTTC
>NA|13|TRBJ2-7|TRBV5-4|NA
CASSLGWENEQYF
TGTGCCAGCAGCTTGGGCTGGGAAAACGAGCAGTACTTC
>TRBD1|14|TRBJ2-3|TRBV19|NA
CASSIGGTGPTQYF
TGTGCCAGTAGTATAGGGGGGACAGGCCCTACGCAGTATTTT
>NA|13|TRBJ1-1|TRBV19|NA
CASKGVINTEAFF
TGTGCCAGTAAAGGGGTGATTAACACTGAAGCTTTCTTT